What follows is one T cell receptor (beta chain) and its context. The data belong to a study of blood T cell repertoires in COVID-19. Across the whole study: There were acute and convalescent COVID-19 samples, and they came from the United States, Italy and Spain. T cells, B-cell-depleted T cells, or PBMCs provided the cDNA or gDNA that served as material.

V trimming: 3 bases; J trimming: 6 bases; junction bases outside the gene matches: 5. The CDR3 covers 14 residues. Per germline, CDR1 MDHEN and CDR2 SYDVKM. The protocol was immunoSEQ multiplex PCR, while the TCRdb copy is restricted to in-frame clones and leaves out a portion. The repertoire includes fewer than 25,000 clones, about 90% of them detected once, and 6% to 8% sits in the top ten. J is TRBJ2-7 and V is TRBV28, with 10 bases that match TRBD1. The source material was peripheral blood. The sequence was collected from a man between 65 and 85 years old with active COVID-19. The CDR3: CASSFETGGAEQYF. In DNA form, the CDR3 reads TGTGCCAGCAGTTTCGAGACAGGGGGCGCCGAGCAGTACTTC.